This T cell receptor (beta chain) comes out of a study of regulatory T cells in long-lasting Graves disease. Time point described: newly diagnosed GD, antithyroid drugs for less than 3 months. RNA extracted from PBMCs served as the sequencing template. Germline lookup yields CDR1 SGHDN and CDR2 FVKESK. CDR3 length: 13 amino acids. The V end was cut by 0 bases, the J end by 4 bases, with 4 bases between. Investigators prepared the TCR beta libraries by applying iRepertoire HTBI primers and Arm-PCR of CDR3 regions. TCRdb independently ran MiXCR on the multiplex PCR reads; one entry per CDR3 protein. The sample shows roughly 440,000 distinct CDR3 sequences, roughly 17% of them seen only once. This clonotype was detected a few times. The same sample was also used in a study of T cells in Graves' hyperthyroidism and ophthalmopathy.

This receptor was taken from a woman in her late teens or twenties with Graves disease. Sequences were derived from peripheral blood mononuclear cells (PBMCs), sampled at new diagnosis, from a patient treated with antithyroid drugs. V is TRBV14 and J is TRBJ2-1; D call uncertain. The CDR3 nucleotides read TGTGCCAGCAGCCAAGAAAGTTACAATGAGCAGTTCTTC. Encoded protein: CASSQESYNEQFF.